This TCR beta chain was sequenced in a study of blood T cell repertoires in COVID-19. This clone appeared a few times. The assay was immunoSEQ multiplex PCR, and TCRdb's table has in-frame clones only and misses some. There are tens of thousands of clones in the sample; 82% occur only once, and approximately 6% lies in the top ten. The sequenced material came from peripheral blood. The source of this sequence is a human donor in a cohort sampled during active or convalescent COVID-19.

For the CDR3, the DNA is TGTGCCTGGAGTGTGGGGCTGGGACAGGCCGAAGGCTACACCTTC. As protein: CAWSVGLGQAEGYTF. This chain connects TRBV30 to TRBJ1-2; 8 bases align to TRBD1. The germline V gene has CDR1 GTSNPN and CDR2 SVGIG (reference sequence). V gave up 0 bases and J gave up 8 bases; unmatched junction bases: 11. This CDR3 is 15 amino acids long.